This T cell receptor beta chain derives from a study of shared clonotypes between healthy human individuals (dated by TCRdb to the early 2020s). General notes on the study: A couple of women and a few men aged 18 to 49 years were included in the cohort. For each donor, three plates each were used for CD4 naive and CD4 memory, two plates were used for CD8 naive, and one plate was used for CD8 memory. Different laboratories and diverse techniques were used to prepare libraries and sequence TCR repertoires, to increase sequencing depth and limit assay-specific biases. Each donor's leukapheresis produced roughly between about 0.9 and 9.5 billion PBMCs. Blood TCR repertoires of a handful of healthy adults were deeply sequenced to estimate repertoire size and the extent of clonotype sharing between individuals.

In its sample, this clone was seen a few times. No antigen is known for it. Per-base qualities were not stored, and no clone one base away is much larger. Using the deep immunoSEQ assay, TCR CDR3 regions were amplified from genomic DNA by multiplex PCR. Extracted genomic DNA from each cell subset was distributed evenly across all wells of several immunoSEQ 96-well plates, and each plate was treated as a replicate. For sorted subsets, around 200 ng genomic DNA, equal to some 30,000 T cell genomes, was loaded into each replicate PCR. The purified libraries were quantified using a Qubit 3.0 fluorometer, sized with a Bioanalyzer 2100, and then quantified again using the KAPA Library Quantification kit. A separate single-read 150-cycle Illumina NextSeq 550 flow cell was used to sequence each immunoSEQ 96-well plate. The paper's data handling went like this. Because only junctional sequences without quality scores were contained in the immunoSEQ output, filtering matching that applied to full-length reads could not be performed. To assign V/J genes and CDR3, sequences were annotated using PyIR, a Python wrapper for IgBLAST v1.9, with IMGT germline references. Reads were removed for weak V/J assignments (E-value above 1e-6), missing CDR3, stop codons, out-of-frame junctions, or ambiguous translated residues. A V3J clonotype was defined by an identical inferred V gene, J gene, and CDR3 amino acid sequence. The percentage overlap between two repertoires was calculated by dividing the number of shared unique clonotypes by the size of the smaller repertoire. Repertoire richness was assessed with RTK rarefaction, the Chao1 estimator, and Recon v2.1 estimates of unobserved clonotypes. OLGA was used to compute generation probabilities for all TCRbeta clonotypes that the gDNA method yielded from a few donors. What TCRdb holds here is the immuneACCESS table cut down to in-frame rearrangements. Part of the clones is not present; checked against another copy, under half of the missing clones reflect an unresolved V gene, and the others are unexplained. V, J and clone size derive from that table, while D and trimming were established from the DNA sequence. A total of millions of clones appear in this sample, 85% to 95% of them only once. The ten largest clones add up to approximately 0.13% of the sample.

Summary of the overall study and its limitations: Pairwise subsampling led to the expectation that sequencing depth would affect the degree of clonotype sharing among donors. Because the study included a small number of donors, the genetic and exposure-history diversity represented was limited. Compared with non-shared clonotypes, the clonotypes found in all four sorted-subset donors had higher generation probabilities. About 5% of naive CD4, 3.5% of naive CD8, about 2.1% of memory CD4, and about 0.4% of memory CD8 clonotypes were shared across four donors. Sampling was limited to blood, and TCR repertoires in tissue likely differ from TCR repertoires in blood. Incomplete sequencing was indicated by rarefaction of sorted-subset datasets, despite the large sequencing depth. Naive subsets generally had larger estimated clonotype richness than memory subsets.

The donors were healthy, HIV-negative adults with no recently reported acute infections or vaccinations. Every donor was a Caucasian adult living in Nashville, Tennessee, USA. CD4+ T cells were enriched by magnetic negative selection; naive cells were then positively selected on CD45RA, and the negative fraction formed the memory subset. Blood was collected by leukapheresis, and PBMCs were isolated by Ficoll-Histopaque density gradient centrifugation and then cryopreserved in liquid nitrogen vapor phase. Analytical flow cytometry was used to check the purity and quantity of every magnetically sorted T cell population. Genomic DNA was isolated from every sorted fraction and measured by UV absorbance on a Nanodrop 2000c. This sequence was found in a man younger than 35 in good health. The sample comprised naive CD4+ T cells sorted from blood. This sample's cell subset or site label indicates: CD45RA+ positively selected.

The CDR3 protein: CASSQRAGTNYGYTF. The nucleotide sequence is TGTGCCAGTAGCCAACGCGCAGGAACAAACTATGGCTACACCTTC. This chain is built from TRBV19 and TRBJ1-2, with no D gene named confidently. The CDR3 goes from the cysteine to the phenylalanine over 15 residues. CDR3 DNA is the only sequence kept; it has 45 bases, read in frame from the first base. For CDR1 and CDR2, the germline V gene (reference sequence) lists LNHDA and SQIVND. V is shortened by 6 bases, J by 2 bases, and the region joining them spans 16 bases.